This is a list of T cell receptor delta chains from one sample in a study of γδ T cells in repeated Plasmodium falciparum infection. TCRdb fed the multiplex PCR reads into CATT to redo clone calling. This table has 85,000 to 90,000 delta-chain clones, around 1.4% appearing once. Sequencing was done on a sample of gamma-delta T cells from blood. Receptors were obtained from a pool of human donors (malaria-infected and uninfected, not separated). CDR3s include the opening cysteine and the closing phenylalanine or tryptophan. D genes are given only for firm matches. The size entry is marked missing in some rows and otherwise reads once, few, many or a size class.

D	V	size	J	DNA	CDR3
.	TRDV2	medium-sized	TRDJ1	TGTGCCTGTGACACCGTGGTACCCGACACCGATAAACTCATCTTT	CACDTVVPDTDKLIF
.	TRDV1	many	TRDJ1	TGTGCTCTTGGGGAACGGGAGGTACTGAAGTACACCGATAAACTCATCTTT	CALGEREVLKYTDKLIF
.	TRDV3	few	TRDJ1	TGTGCCTTCTCAACCCCTTTGGGATGGGGTAGACTCATCTTT	CAFSTPLGWGRLIF
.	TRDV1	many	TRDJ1	TGTGCTCTTGGGGAACGGCGGACGAATAGTGAACTCATCTTT	CALGERRTNSELIF
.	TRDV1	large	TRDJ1	TGTGCTCTTGGGGTATCCTTCCTACCGTACTGGGGGGAGTACACCGATAAACTCATCTTT	CALGVSFLPYWGEYTDKLIF
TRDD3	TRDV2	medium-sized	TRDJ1	TGTGCCTGTGACCTTAATATCCCCTGGGGGATAGCGACCGATAAACTCATCTTT	CACDLNIPWGIATDKLIF
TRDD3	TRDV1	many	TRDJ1	TGTGCTCTTGGGGAACGTCTGAAACTGGGGGTTTACACCGATAAACTCATCTTT	CALGERLKLGVYTDKLIF
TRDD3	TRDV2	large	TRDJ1	TGTGCCTGTGACACCGTCGGTCTGGGGGGATACGCGGCGAACCGCGTATCCGAGACCACCGATAAACTCATCTTT	CACDTVGLGGYAANRVSETTDKLIF
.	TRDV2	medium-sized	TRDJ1	TGTGCCTGTGACACCGTCTCGACCTACACCGATAAACTCATCTTT	CACDTVSTYTDKLIF
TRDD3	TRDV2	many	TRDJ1	TGTGCCTGTGACACCGTCCTACTGGGGGATACCACCGATAAACTCATCTTT	CACDTVLLGDTTDKLIF
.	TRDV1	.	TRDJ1	TGTGCTCTTGGGGCTAACCGGGGCGGAAACACCGATAAACTCATCTTT	CALGANRGGNTDKLIF
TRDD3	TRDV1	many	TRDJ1	TGTGCTCTTGGGGAACTGGCCGAATTTCTTAGGAAGTTACTGGGGGACGACCACTACCCTTTCGGACCAGATTTCTTTCGACTTTACACCGATAAACTCATCTTT	CALGELAEFLRKLLGDDHYPFGPDFFRLYTDKLIF
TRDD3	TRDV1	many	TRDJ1	TGTGCTCTTGGGGAACTTTCCATATGGCCCGGATGGGGGATACGCAAGTCCAAAGTCGGTAAACTCATCTTT	CALGELSIWPGWGIRKSKVGKLIF
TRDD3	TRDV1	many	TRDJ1	TGTGCTCTTGGGGAATTTCAACTCCCGACATTTTACTGGGGGACCACGAACGATAAACTCATCTTT	CALGEFQLPTFYWGTTNDKLIF
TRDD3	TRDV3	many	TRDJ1	TGTGCCTCCCCCAGAACTGGGGGGACCGATAAACTCATCTTT	CASPRTGGTDKLIF
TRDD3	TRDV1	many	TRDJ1	TGTGCTCTTGGGGAACTTGTCCTGCTGGGGGATATCTCCCCTCGATATCTCAAACTCATCTTT	CALGELVLLGDISPRYLKLIF
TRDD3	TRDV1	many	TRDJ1	TGTGCTCTTGGGGGAACTTCCCTACACCACCTACTGGGGGATACGGCCGATAAACTCATCTTT	CALGGTSLHHLLGDTADKLIF
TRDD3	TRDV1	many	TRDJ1	TGTGCTCTTGGGGATCAACCCTTCCTGCATACTGGGGGATACTCCGATAAACTCATCTTT	CALGDQPFLHTGGYSDKLIF
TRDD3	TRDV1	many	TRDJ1	TGTGCTCTTGGGGACCCACCTACGTTCGGGATACATTACACCGATAAACTCATCTTT	CALGDPPTFGIHYTDKLIF
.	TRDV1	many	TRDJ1	TGTGCTCTTGGGGAACATACCGGGCTACTGTTACTCGGGCATGACACCGATAAACTCATCTTT	CALGEHTGLLLLGHDTDKLIF
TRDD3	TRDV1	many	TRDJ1	TGTGCTCTTGGGGAACGATCTCGCAGTACCCCTATACTGGGGGATACAGGCGATAAACTCATCTTT	CALGERSRSTPILGDTGDKLIF
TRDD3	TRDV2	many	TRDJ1	TGTGCCTGTGACAACCTCCTGCCTTCTGGGGGAGAAGGGAGGCCGTACACCGATAAACTCATCTTT	CACDNLLPSGGEGRPYTDKLIF